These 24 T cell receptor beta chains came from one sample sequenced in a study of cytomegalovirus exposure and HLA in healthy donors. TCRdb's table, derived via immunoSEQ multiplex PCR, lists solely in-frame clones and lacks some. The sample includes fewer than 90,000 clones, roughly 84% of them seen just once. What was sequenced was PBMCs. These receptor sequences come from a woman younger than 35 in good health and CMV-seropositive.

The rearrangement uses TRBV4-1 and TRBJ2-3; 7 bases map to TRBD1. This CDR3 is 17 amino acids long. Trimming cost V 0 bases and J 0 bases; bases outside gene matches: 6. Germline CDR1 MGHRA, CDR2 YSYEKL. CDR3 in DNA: TGCGCCAGCAGCCAAGATCAGGCAGGGGGAAGCACAGATACGCAGTATTTT. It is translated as CASSQDQAGGSTDTQYF.

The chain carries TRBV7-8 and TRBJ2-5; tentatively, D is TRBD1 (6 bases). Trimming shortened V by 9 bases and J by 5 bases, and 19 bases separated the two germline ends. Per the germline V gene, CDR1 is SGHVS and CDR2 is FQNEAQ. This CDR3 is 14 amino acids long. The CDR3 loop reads CASTGSGLGETQYF. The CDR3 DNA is TGTGCCAGTACAGGGAGTGGGCTTGGGGAGACCCAGTACTTC.

CDR3 loop: CASSHRGLEEKLFF. DNA for the CDR3: TGTGCCAGCAGCCACCGGGGACTAGAGGAAAAACTGTTTTTT. V gene TRBV14 combines with J gene TRBJ1-4; weak D call: TRBD1 (5 bases). The CDR3 totals 14 residues. Germline assignment: CDR1 SGHDN and CDR2 FVKESK. The V and J ends lost 3 bases and 8 bases respectively, with 13 bases between them.

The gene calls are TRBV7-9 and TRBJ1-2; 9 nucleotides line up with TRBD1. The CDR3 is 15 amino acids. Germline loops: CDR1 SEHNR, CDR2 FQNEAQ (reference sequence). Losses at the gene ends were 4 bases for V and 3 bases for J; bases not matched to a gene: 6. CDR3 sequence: CASSSVTGGHYGYTF. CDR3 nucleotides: TGTGCCAGCAGCTCGGTGACAGGGGGTCACTATGGCTACACCTTC.

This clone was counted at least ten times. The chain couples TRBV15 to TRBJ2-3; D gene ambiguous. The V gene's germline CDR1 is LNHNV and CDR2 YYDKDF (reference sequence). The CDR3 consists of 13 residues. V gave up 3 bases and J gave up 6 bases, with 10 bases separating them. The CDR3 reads CATSRAHGDTQYF. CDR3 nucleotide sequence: TGTGCCACCAGCAGGGCCCATGGCGATACGCAGTATTTT. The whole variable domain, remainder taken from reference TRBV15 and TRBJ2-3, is DAMVIQNPRYQVTQFGKPVTLSCSQTLNHNVMYWYQQKSSQAPKLLFHYYDKDFNNEADTPDNFQSRRPNTSFCFLDIRSPGLGDTAMYLCATSRAHGDTQYFGPGTRLTVL.

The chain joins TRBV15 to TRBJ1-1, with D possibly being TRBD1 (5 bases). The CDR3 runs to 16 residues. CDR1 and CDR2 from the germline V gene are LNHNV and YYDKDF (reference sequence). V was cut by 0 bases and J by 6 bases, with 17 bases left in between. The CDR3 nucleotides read TGTGCCACCAGCAGAGAGGGGCGGTTTGGTTCCGCTGAAGCTTTCTTT. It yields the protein CATSREGRFGSAEAFF.

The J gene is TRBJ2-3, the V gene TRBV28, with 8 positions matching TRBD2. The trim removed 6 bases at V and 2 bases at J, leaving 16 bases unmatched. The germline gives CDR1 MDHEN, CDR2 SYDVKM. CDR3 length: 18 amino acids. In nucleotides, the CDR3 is TGTGCCAGCAGCCGGGGGGGTCAAGCGGGGACCGCCACAGATACGCAGTATTTT. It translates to CASSRGGQAGTATDTQYF.

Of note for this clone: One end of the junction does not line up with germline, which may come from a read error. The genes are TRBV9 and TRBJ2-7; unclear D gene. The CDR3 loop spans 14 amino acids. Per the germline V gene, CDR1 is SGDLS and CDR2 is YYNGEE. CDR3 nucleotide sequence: TGTGCCAGCAGCGCCGAGGTTGCCTCCAACGAGCAGTACTTC. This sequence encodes CASSAEVASNEQYF.

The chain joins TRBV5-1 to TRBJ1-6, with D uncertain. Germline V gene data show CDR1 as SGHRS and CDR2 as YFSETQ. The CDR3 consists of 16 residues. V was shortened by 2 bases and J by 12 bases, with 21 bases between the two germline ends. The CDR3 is CASSFDRGRTLGPLHF. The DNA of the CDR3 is TGCGCCAGCAGCTTTGACCGCGGCCGAACGTTGGGACCCCTCCACTTT.

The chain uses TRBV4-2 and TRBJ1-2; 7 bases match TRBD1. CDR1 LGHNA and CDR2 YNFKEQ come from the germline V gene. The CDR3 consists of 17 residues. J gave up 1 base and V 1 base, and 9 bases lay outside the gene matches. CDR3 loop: CASSQGDSLLLNYGYTF. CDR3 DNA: TGTGCCAGCAGCCAAGGGGACAGCCTCCTTCTTAACTATGGCTACACCTTC.

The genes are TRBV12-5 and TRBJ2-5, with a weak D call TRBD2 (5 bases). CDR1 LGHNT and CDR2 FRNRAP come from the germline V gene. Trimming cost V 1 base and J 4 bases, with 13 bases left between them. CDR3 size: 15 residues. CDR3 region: CASGLGPAEVETQYF. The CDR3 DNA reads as TGTGCTAGTGGTTTGGGTCCAGCGGAAGTAGAGACCCAGTACTTC.

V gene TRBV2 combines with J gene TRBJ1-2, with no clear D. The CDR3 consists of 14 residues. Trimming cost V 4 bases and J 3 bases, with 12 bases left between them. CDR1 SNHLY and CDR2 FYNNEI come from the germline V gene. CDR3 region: CASSGAVLHYGYTF. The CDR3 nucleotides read TGTGCCAGCAGTGGAGCGGTACTCCACTATGGCTACACCTTC.

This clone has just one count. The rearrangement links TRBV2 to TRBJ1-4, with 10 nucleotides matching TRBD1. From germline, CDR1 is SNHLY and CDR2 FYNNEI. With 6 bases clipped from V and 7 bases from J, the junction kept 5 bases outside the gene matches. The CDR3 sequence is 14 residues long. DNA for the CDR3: TGTGCCAGCAGCAAGGGACAGGGGAGTGAAAAACTGTTTTTT. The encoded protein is CASSKGQGSEKLFF.

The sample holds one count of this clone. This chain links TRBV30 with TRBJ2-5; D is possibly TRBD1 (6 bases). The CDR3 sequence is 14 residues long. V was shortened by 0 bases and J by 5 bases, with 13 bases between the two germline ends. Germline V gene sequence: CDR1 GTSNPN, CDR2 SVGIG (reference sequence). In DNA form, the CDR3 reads TGTGCCTGGAGTGTAGCAGGGGATAGGGAGACCCAGTACTTC. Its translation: CAWSVAGDRETQYF.

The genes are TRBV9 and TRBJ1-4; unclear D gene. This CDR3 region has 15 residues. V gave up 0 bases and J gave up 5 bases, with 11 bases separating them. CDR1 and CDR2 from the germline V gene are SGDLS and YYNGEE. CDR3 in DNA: TGTGCCAGCAGCGTAGAATCGGTTCCAAATGAAAAACTGTTTTTT. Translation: CASSVESVPNEKLFF. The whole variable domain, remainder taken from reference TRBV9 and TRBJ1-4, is DSGVTQTPKHLITATGQRVTLRCSPRSGDLSVYWYQQSLDQGLQFLIQYYNGEERAKGNILERFSAQQFPDLHSELNLSSLELGDSALYFCASSVESVPNEKLFFGSGTQLSVL.

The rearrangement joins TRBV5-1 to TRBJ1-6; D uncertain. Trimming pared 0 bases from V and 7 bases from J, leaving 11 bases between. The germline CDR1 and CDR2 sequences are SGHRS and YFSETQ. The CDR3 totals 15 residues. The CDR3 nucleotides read TGCGCCAGCAGCTTGGATGAGGCGACGAATTCACCCCTCCACTTT. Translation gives CASSLDEATNSPLHF.

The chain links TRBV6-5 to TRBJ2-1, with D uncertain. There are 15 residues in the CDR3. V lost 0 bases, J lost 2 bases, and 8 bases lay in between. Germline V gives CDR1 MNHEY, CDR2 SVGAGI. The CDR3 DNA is TGTGCCAGCAGTTACTCGGGCAGGCCCTACAATGAGCAGTTCTTC. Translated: CASSYSGRPYNEQFF.

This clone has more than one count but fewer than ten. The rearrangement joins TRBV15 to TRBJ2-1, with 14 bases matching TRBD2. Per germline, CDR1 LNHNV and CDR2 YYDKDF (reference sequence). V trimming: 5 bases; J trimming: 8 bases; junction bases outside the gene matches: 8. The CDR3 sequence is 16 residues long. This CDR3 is CATSGRTSGGSYEQFF. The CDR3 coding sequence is TGTGCCACCAGCGGACGGACTAGCGGGGGGTCGTATGAGCAGTTCTTC.

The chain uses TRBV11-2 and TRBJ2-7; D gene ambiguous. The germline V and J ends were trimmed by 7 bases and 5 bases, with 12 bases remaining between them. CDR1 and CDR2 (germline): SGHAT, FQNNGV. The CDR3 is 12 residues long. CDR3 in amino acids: CASTDKLHEQYF. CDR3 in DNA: TGTGCCAGCACCGATAAACTCCACGAGCAGTACTTC.

CDR3 sequence: CASSIPDRGPRQPQHF. Here the CDR3 DNA reads TGTGCCAGCAGTATACCCGACAGGGGGCCAAGGCAGCCCCAGCATTTT. The gene calls are TRBV21-1 and TRBJ1-5; TRBD1 was called by the table and not checked on the DNA. TRBV21-1 is deemed a pseudogene. This CDR3 region has 16 residues.

The CDR3 DNA reads as TGTGCCAGCAGGAACAGGGGAGGTGGTACTGAAGCTTTCTTT. Protein: CASRNRGGGTEAFF. The chain combines TRBV7-9 with TRBJ1-1; TRBD1 agrees at 7 bases. The CDR3 is 14 residues long. With 6 bases clipped from V and 5 bases from J, the junction kept 9 bases outside the gene matches. Germline CDR1 is SEHNR and CDR2 is FQNEAQ (reference sequence). Full variable domain (missing parts from reference TRBV7-9 and TRBJ1-1): DTGVSQNPRHKITKRGQNVTFRCDPISEHNRLYWYRQTLGQGPEFLTYFQNEAQLEKSRLLSDRFSAERPKGSFSTLEIQRTEQGDSAMYLCASRNRGGGTEAFFGQGTRLTVV.

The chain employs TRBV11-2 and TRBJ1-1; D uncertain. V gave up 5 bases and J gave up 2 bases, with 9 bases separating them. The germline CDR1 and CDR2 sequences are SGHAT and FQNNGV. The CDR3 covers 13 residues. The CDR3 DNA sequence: TGTGCCAGCAGCCCCTCAGGAAACACTGAAGCTTTCTTT. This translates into CASSPSGNTEAFF.

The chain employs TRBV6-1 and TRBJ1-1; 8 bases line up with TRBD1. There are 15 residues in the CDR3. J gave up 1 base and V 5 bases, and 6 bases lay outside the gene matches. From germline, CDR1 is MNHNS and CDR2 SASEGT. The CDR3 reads CASSRSGTGNTEAFF. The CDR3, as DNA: TGTGCCAGCAGTCGATCCGGGACAGGGAACACTGAAGCTTTCTTT.

CDR3 protein: CASSASGGADYGYTF. In nucleotides, the CDR3 is TGTGCCAGCAGCGCATCAGGGGGCGCGGACTATGGCTACACCTTC. V gene TRBV5-4 combines with J gene TRBJ1-2; TRBD1 matches 8 bases. J lost 3 bases, V lost 4 bases, and 8 bases had no gene match. The CDR3 consists of 15 residues. Looked up from germline, CDR1 is SGHNT and CDR2 is YYREEE (reference sequence).